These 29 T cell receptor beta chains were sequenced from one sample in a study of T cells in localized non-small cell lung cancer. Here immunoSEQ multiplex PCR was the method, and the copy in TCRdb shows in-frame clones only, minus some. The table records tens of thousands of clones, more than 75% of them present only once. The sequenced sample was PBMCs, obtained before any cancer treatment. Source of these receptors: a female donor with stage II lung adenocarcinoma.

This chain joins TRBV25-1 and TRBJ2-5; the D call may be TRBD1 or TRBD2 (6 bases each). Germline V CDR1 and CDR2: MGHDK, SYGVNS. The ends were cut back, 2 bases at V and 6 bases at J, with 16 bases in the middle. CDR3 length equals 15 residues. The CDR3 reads CASSEARGEGKTQYF. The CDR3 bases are TGTGCCAGCAGTGAAGCTAGGGGGGAAGGGAAGACCCAGTACTTC.

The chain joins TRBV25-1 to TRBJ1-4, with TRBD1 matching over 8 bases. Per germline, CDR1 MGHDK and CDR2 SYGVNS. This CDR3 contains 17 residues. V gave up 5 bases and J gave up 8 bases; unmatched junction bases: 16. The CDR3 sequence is CASSPGRQGAPTEKLFF. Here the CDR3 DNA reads TGTGCCAGCAGTCCCGGGAGGCAGGGGGCGCCGACCGAAAAACTGTTTTTT.

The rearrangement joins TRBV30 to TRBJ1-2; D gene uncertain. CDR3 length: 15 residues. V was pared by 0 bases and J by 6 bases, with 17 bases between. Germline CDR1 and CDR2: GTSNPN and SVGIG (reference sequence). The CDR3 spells CAWSVENKGEDGYTF. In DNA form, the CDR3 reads TGTGCCTGGAGTGTAGAGAATAAGGGTGAGGATGGCTACACCTTC.

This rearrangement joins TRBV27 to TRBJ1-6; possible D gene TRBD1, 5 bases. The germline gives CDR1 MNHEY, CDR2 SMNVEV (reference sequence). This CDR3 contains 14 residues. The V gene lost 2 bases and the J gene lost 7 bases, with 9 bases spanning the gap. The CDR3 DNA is TGTGCCAGCAGTTTAGGGGCTTGGAATTCACCCCTCCACTTT. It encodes CASSLGAWNSPLHF.

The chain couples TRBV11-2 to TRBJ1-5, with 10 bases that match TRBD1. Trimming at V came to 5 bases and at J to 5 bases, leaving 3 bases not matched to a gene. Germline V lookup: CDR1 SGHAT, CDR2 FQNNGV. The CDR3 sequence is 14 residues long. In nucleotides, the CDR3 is TGTGCCAGCAGCGGGACAGGGGATTATCAGCCCCAGCATTTT. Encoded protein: CASSGTGDYQPQHF.

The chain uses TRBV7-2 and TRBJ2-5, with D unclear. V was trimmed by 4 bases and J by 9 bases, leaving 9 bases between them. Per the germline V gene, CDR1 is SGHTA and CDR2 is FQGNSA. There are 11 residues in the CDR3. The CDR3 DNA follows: TGTGCCAGCAGCTCTGGGGTGGCCCAGTACTTC. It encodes CASSSGVAQYF.

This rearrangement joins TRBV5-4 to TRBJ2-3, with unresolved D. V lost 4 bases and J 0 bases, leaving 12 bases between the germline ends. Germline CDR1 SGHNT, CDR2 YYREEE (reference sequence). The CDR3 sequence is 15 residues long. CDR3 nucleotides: TGTGCCAGCAGCGCCGCCAAGGGTAGCACAGATACGCAGTATTTT. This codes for CASSAAKGSTDTQYF.

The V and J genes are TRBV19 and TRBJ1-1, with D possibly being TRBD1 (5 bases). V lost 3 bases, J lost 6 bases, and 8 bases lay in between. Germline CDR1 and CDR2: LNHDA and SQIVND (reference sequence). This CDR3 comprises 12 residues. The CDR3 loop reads CASSMQGSEAFF. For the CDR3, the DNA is TGTGCCAGTAGTATGCAGGGTTCTGAAGCTTTCTTT.

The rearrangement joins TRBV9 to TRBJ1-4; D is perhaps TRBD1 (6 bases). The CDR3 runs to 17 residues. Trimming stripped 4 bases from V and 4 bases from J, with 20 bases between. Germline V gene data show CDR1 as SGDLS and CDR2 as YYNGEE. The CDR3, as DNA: TGTGCCAGCAGCCCAGGGGAAGGAGAAGGGGGTAATGAAAAACTGTTTTTT. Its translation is CASSPGEGEGGNEKLFF.

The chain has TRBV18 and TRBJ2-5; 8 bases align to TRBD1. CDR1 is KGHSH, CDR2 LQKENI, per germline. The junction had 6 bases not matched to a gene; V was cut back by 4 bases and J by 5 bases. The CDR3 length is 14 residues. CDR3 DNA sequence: TGTGCCAGCTCACAGCGGACAGGGAGGGAGACCCAGTACTTC. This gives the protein CASSQRTGRETQYF.

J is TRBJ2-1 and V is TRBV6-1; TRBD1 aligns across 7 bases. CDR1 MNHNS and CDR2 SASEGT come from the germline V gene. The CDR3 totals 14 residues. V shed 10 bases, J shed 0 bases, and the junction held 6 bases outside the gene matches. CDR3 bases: TGTGCCATCTCTCGGACAGGCTCCTACAATGAGCAGTTCTTC. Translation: CAISRTGSYNEQFF.

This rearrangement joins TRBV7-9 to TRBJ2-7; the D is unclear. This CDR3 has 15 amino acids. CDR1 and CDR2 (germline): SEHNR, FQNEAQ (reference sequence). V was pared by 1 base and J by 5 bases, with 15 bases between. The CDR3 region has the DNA TGTGCCAGCAGCTTAGTTGGGGTAGGGTGGGACGAGCAGTACTTC. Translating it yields CASSLVGVGWDEQYF.

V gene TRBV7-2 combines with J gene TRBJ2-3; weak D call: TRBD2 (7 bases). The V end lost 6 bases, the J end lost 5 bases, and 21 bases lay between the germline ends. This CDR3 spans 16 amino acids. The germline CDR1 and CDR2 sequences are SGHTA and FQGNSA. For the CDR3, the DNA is TGTGCCAGCAGTGTCCACGGGGGGCAGGGGCGAGATACGCAGTATTTT. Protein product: CASSVHGGQGRDTQYF.

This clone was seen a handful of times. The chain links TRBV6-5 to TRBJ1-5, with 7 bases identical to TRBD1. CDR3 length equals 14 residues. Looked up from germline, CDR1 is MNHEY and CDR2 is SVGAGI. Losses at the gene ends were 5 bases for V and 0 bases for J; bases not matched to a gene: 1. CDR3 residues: CASSTGASNQPQHF. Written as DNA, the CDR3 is TGTGCCAGCAGTACAGGGGCTAGCAATCAGCCCCAGCATTTT.

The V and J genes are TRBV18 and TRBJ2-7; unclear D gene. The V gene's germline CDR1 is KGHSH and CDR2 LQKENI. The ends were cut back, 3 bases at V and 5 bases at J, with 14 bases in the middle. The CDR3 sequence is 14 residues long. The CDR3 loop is CASSPSGLGHEQYF. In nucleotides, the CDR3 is TGTGCCAGCTCACCCTCGGGTCTTGGTCACGAGCAGTACTTC.

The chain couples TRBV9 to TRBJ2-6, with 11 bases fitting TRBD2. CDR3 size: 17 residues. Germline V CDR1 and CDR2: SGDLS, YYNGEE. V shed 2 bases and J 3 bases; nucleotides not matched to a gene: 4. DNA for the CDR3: TGTGCCAGCAGCGTTAGCGGGGGGGCCTATGGGGCCAACGTCCTGACTTTC. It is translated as CASSVSGGAYGANVLTF.

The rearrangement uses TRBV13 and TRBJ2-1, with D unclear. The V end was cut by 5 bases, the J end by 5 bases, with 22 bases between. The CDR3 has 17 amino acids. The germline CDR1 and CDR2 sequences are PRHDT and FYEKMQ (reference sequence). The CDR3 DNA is TGTGCCAGCAGCCCTTTGGCGTCGGCTTGGGTTGACAATGAGCAGTTCTTC. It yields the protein CASSPLASAWVDNEQFF.

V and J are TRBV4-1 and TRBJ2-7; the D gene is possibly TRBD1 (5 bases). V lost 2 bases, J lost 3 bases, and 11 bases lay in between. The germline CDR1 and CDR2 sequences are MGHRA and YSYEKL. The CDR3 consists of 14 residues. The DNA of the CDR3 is TGCGCCAGCAGCCAAAAATCCCAGGGCTACGAGCAGTACTTC. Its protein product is CASSQKSQGYEQYF.

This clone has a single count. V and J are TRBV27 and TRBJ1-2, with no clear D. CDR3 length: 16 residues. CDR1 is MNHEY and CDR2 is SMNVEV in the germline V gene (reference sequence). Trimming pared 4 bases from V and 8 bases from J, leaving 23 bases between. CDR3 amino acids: CASSSGYFGENGGYTF. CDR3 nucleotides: TGTGCCAGCAGTTCCGGATATTTCGGGGAGAATGGAGGCTACACCTTC.

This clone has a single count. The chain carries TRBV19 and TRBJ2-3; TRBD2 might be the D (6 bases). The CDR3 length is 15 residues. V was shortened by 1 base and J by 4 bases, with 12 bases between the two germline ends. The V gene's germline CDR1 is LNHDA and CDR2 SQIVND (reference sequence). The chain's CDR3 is CASSIAPGLPDTQYF. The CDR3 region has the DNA TGTGCCAGTAGTATAGCGCCGGGACTCCCAGATACGCAGTATTTT.

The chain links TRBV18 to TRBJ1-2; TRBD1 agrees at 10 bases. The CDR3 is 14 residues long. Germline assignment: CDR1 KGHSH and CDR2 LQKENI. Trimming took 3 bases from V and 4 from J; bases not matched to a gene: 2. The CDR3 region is CASSPWTGGYGYTF. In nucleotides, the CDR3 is TGTGCCAGCTCACCGTGGACAGGGGGCTATGGCTACACCTTC.

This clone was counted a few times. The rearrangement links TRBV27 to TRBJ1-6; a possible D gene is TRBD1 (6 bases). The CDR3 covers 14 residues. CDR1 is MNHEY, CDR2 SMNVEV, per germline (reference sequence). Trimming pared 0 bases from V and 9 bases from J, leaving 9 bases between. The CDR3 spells CASSLSTRGSPLHF. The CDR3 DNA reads TGTGCCAGCAGTTTATCCACCAGGGGTTCACCCCTCCACTTT.

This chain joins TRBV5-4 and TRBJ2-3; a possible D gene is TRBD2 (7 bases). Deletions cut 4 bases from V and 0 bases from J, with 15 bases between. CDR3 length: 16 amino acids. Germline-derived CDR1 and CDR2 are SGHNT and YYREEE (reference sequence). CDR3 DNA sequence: TGTGCCAGCAGCATAGGGGGGGACCCTAGCACAGATACGCAGTATTTT. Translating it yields CASSIGGDPSTDTQYF.

The DNA for the CDR3 is TGTGCCAGCAGTTTATCAGACGAGGTTTCACCCCTCCACTTT. This sequence encodes CASSLSDEVSPLHF. The V and J genes are TRBV28 and TRBJ1-6, with unresolved D. CDR1 is MDHEN, CDR2 SYDVKM, per germline. The CDR3 is 14 residues long. The V end lost 1 base, the J end lost 9 bases, and 10 bases lay between the germline ends.

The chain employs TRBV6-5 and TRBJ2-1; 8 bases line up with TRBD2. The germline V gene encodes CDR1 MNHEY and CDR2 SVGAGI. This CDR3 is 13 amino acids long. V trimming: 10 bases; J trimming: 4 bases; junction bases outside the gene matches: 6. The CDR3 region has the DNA TGTGCCACGCGGGGGGCCTTATACAATGAGCAGTTCTTC. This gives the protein CATRGALYNEQFF.

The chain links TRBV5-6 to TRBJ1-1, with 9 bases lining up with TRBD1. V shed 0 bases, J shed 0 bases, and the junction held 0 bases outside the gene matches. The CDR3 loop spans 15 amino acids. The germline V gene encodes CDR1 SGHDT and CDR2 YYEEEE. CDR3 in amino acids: CASSLGDRVNTEAFF. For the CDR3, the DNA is TGTGCCAGCAGCTTGGGGGACAGGGTGAACACTGAAGCTTTCTTT.

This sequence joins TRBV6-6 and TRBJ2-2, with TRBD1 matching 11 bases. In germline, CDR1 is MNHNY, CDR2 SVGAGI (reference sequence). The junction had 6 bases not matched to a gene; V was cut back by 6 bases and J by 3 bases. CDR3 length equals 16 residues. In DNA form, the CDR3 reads TGTGCCAGCAGACCGCGGACAGGGGGCGACACCGGGGAGCTGTTTTTT. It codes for CASRPRTGGDTGELFF.

CDR3 sequence (DNA): TGTGCCACCAGCAAGAGGGACAGGCGGATCTACGAGCAGTACTTC. Translated: CATSKRDRRIYEQYF. The chain links TRBV15 to TRBJ2-7; 8 nucleotides align to TRBD1. After removal of 4 bases from V and 3 bases from J, the junction contained 8 bases not matched to a gene. Germline values: CDR1 LNHNV, CDR2 YYDKDF (reference sequence). This CDR3 has 15 residues. The variable domain in full, with the rest retrieved from reference TRBV15 and TRBJ2-7, is DAMVIQNPRYQVTQFGKPVTLSCSQTLNHNVMYWYQQKSSQAPKLLFHYYDKDFNNEADTPDNFQSRRPNTSFCFLDIRSPGLGDTAMYLCATSKRDRRIYEQYFGPGTRLTVT.

DNA for the CDR3: TGCAGCGTTGAAGATGGGACAGGGGTCTCCTACGAGCAGTACTTC. Translated: CSVEDGTGVSYEQYF. This rearrangement joins TRBV29-1 to TRBJ2-7, with 10 bases that match TRBD1. The CDR3 covers 15 residues. The V and J ends lost 0 bases and 0 bases, in that order; junction bases with no gene match: 2. Germline CDR1 SQVTM, CDR2 ANQGSEA.